The clone carrying this T cell receptor (beta chain) has only one observation. The antigen is undetermined. The sample is drawn from a study of Graves' ophthalmopathy and Graves' hyperthyroidism. Study-wide context: Pretreatment peripheral blood was obtained at initial diagnosis. Study-wide results and limits: The model flagged ophthalmopathy progression at about 71% sensitivity and around 72% specificity. Blood also held most thyroid clonotypes expanded above 0.001 frequency.

V lost 1 base to trimming and J lost 4 bases, with 7 bases between them. This CDR3 comprises 14 residues. The germline V gene has CDR1 KGHDR and CDR2 SFDVKD. Amplification targeted the TCR beta CDR3 regions, with RNA transcripts as the source material. After a first-round RT-PCR with HTBI primers, a second-round multiplex PCR was run. One entry per CDR3 protein results from TCRdb running MiXCR on the multiplex PCR reads. Counted here are about 50,000 distinct CDR3 sequences, less than 55% occurring once; the ten biggest clones make up roughly 5%. The rearrangement joins TRBV24-1 to TRBJ2-1; TRBD2 is a possible D gene (6 bases). This TCR derives from an adult woman with Graves' ophthalmopathy. The sample taken for sequencing was peripheral blood. The CDR3 region is CATSDFGGYNEQFF. In nucleotides, the CDR3 is TGTGCCACCAGTGATTTCGGGGGATACAATGAGCAGTTCTTC.